A single sample gave rise to the 9 T cell receptor beta chains below, sequenced in a study of somatic mutations in cytotoxic T cells in rheumatoid arthritis. Sequencing was performed with immunoSEQ multiplex PCR; in TCRdb, only in-frame clones are kept and a portion is missing. Here the sample spans 5,500 to 6,500 clones, under 75% being singletons. Sequenced: CD8+ T cells sorted from blood. These receptors originate from a woman between 45 and 65 years old in good health.

The chain carries TRBV6-8 and TRBJ1-2, with TRBD1 matching over 8 bases. The V and J ends lost 5 bases and 4 bases, in that order; junction bases with no gene match: 9. Germline CDR1 MNHGY, CDR2 SAAAGT. The CDR3 length is 15 residues. The CDR3 sequence: CASSPKTGAAYGYTF. CDR3 DNA: TGTGCCAGCAGTCCGAAGACAGGGGCGGCCTATGGCTACACCTTC.

The V and J genes are TRBV19 and TRBJ1-5, with a tentative D call TRBD1 (5 bases). Looked up from germline, CDR1 is LNHDA and CDR2 is SQIVND (reference sequence). The CDR3 is 13 residues long. V lost 7 bases to trimming and J lost 6 bases, with 13 bases between them. CDR3 nucleotide sequence: TGTGCCAGTACGAGTCAGGGAGGTCAGCCCCAGCATTTT. Residues: CASTSQGGQPQHF.

V is TRBV14 and J is TRBJ2-7; D not certain. Trimming removed 4 bases from V and 2 bases from J, with 3 bases in between. The germline V gene encodes CDR1 SGHDN and CDR2 FVKESK. The CDR3 length is 11 residues. The chain's CDR3 is CASSLTYEQYF. The CDR3 nucleotides are TGTGCCAGCAGCCTAACCTACGAGCAGTACTTC.

The table lists this clone with a few counts. The same CDR3 also results from other DNA sequences found in this sample. This chain connects TRBV6-5 to TRBJ2-2, with TRBD1 matching over 7 bases. CDR3 length: 14 residues. Trimming removed 0 bases from V and 6 bases from J; junction bases left unmatched: 1. In germline, CDR1 is MNHEY, CDR2 SVGAGI. The CDR3 spells CASSYSQGAGELFF. As DNA, the CDR3 is TGTGCCAGCAGTTACTCGCAGGGGGCCGGGGAGCTGTTTTTT.

The chain links TRBV4-1 to TRBJ1-2, with D tentatively TRBD1 (6 bases). The CDR3 consists of 15 residues. The ends were cut back, 2 bases at V and 6 bases at J, with 16 bases in the middle. The germline CDR1 and CDR2 sequences are MGHRA and YSYEKL. CDR3 DNA sequence: TGCGCCAGCAGCCAACACCGGGGGGGGCCTAATGGCTACACCTTC. Amino acids: CASSQHRGGPNGYTF.

This rearrangement joins TRBV19 to TRBJ1-1; the D gene is possibly TRBD1 (5 bases). The CDR3 sequence is 13 residues long. Looked up from germline, CDR1 is LNHDA and CDR2 is SQIVND (reference sequence). Trimming took off 2 bases at V and 1 base at J, with 5 bases between the two ends. In nucleotides, the CDR3 is TGTGCCAGTAGTATAAGGGGGAACACTGAAGCTTTCTTT. This gives the protein CASSIRGNTEAFF.

The rearrangement uses TRBV5-1 and TRBJ1-1; 10 bases align to TRBD1. The V segment lost 0 bases and the J segment 1 base; nucleotides outside the gene matches: 0. The CDR3 loop spans 15 amino acids. CDR1 is SGHRS and CDR2 is YFSETQ in the germline V gene. The CDR3 spells CASSLGTGGNTEAFF. The CDR3, as DNA: TGCGCCAGCAGCTTGGGGACAGGGGGGAACACTGAAGCTTTCTTT.

The rearrangement links TRBV7-6 to TRBJ2-2; the D is unclear. This CDR3 is built from 14 residues. The germline CDR1 and CDR2 sequences are SGHVS and FNYEAQ. Trimming cost V 4 bases and J 3 bases, with 9 bases left between them. The CDR3 DNA sequence: TGTGCCAGCAGCTACGACGGGTACACCGGGGAGCTGTTTTTT. Translated, it gives CASSYDGYTGELFF.

V gene TRBV7-8 combines with J gene TRBJ1-1; D remains ambiguous. V gave up 0 bases and J gave up 4 bases, with 6 bases separating them. CDR3 length: 13 amino acids. Germline V gene data show CDR1 as SGHVS and CDR2 as FQNEAQ. This CDR3 reads CASSLASVTEAFF. CDR3 bases: TGTGCCAGCAGCTTAGCATCGGTCACTGAAGCTTTCTTT.